This TCR beta chain originates from a study of T cell responses to AZD1222 COVID-19 vaccine. Whole-study results and caveats: Baseline antibody screening turned up just a handful of seropositive AZD1222 recipients. Dominant CD4 TCR responses targeted spike regions 160-218 and 743-854.

As for this clone: Its antigen is unidentified.

Produced via immunoSEQ multiplex PCR; TCRdb's table is partial and in-frame only. Of 45,000 to 60,000 clones detected, nearly 90% appear once; the ten largest clones hold under 5%. Looked up from germline, CDR1 is ENHRY and CDR2 is SYGVKD. V shed 11 bases and J shed 2 bases, with 16 bases lying between them. The CDR3 has 13 residues. The sequence was collected from an adult in good health. The chain recombines TRBV10-3 with TRBJ2-7; D perhaps matches TRBD1 (5 bases). The specimen comprised peripheral blood, sampled on day 0 of AZD1222 vaccination. The CDR3 bases are TGTGCCTCGCGGATGGACACAGCCTACGAGCAGTACTTC. This encodes CASRMDTAYEQYF.